The TCR beta chain under discussion was sequenced for a study of blood T cell repertoires in COVID-19 (TCRdb year 2020). Looking at the study overall: Samples from collaborators originated in the United States, Italy and Spain and spanned both the acute and convalescent phases of COVID-19. The material from the prospective study consisted of cDNA or gDNA derived from T cells, B-cell-depleted T cells, or PBMCs. Subjects who had been exposed to COVID-19, were actively infected with it, or had recovered from it provided the deeply sampled blood TCRbeta repertoires that made up the dataset. A freely available public database, intended as a resource for researchers studying the immune response to SARS-CoV-2, is where the repertoires were released. Samples were obtained from the ongoing ImmuneRACE study (first 160 participants) and from about 1,300 subjects provided by 6 global collaborators. Sample metadata almost always included a de-identified subject ID, COVID-19 status, age in years and sex. Where HLA class I and class II types were available, the types were taken from metadata supplied by the sample provider, not from assay-based typing. What the work shows at the level of the full study, not this receptor alone: Clinical and demographic metadata were provided uncurated, with the amount varying by source and participant.

Each collaborating institution followed its own protocols to collect whole blood in K2EDTA tubes. For TCRbeta analysis, collaborators shipped samples in one of three forms: frozen whole blood, isolated PBMCs, or DNA extracted from either of those sample types. TCRbeta CDR3 regions were amplified from genomic DNA using the immunoSEQ Assay, a bias-controlled multiplex PCR. The source study handled its data this way. The number of nucleated cells in each sample was estimated by amplification of reference gene primers within the assay. To quantify the absolute abundance of each unique TCRbeta CDR3 rearrangement, sequence reads were collapsed and filtered. For each sample, productive Simpson clonality was calculated as the square root of Simpson's diversity index across productive rearrangements. TCRdb obtained this table from immuneACCESS and retained in-frame rearrangements with V and J assigned. These tables miss some clones; where compared with another copy, unresolved V genes account for less than half of the shortfall, and the remainder is unexplained. The V and J calls and clone size were taken over from that table, and D and trimming were inferred from the DNA. This sample lists about 160,000 clones; roughly four fifths were detected once. The top ten hold around 20% of the sample.

Trimming leaves V shorter by 4 bases and J shorter by 4 bases, with the junction holding 5 bases beyond the gene matches. CDR1 is given as MDHEN and CDR2 as SYDVKM, both from the germline V gene. Counted from cysteine to phenylalanine, this CDR3 has 14 amino acids. Left in the record is the CDR3 DNA by itself, 42 bases read in frame from the first base. Turning to this clone: The antigen it binds to is not known. Base quality data are lacking; no much larger clone is found one base away.

This TCR derives from a woman of 80 years or more with acute or convalescent COVID-19. Sequencing was done on a sample of peripheral blood. The rearrangement joined TRBV28 to TRBJ1-2; TRBD1 agrees with 8 junctional bases. The encoded CDR3 is CASSSGTGAYGYTF. The DNA reads as follows: TGTGCCAGCAGTTCGGGGACAGGTGCCTATGGCTACACCTTC.